Below are 21 T cell receptor beta chains sequenced from a single sample in a study of blood T cells in healthy people across ages. A J-beta primer mix and a sample-barcoded 5' primer were used in a second PCR of about 7 to 12 cycles. TCRdb recomputed calls from the 5' RACE reads with MiXCR, one row per CDR3 protein. Altogether about 780,000 distinct CDR3 sequences are present, roughly 25% being singletons, with the ten largest covering about 2.9%. These data were also filed under a second study, of T cells of mothers and their children.

The sample comprised blood. These receptors all stem from a boy between 5 and 17 years old in good health.

This sequence joins TRBV6-1 and TRBJ1-1; no clear D gene. V shed 4 bases and J shed 11 bases, with 14 bases lying between them. The germline V gene encodes CDR1 MNHNS and CDR2 SASEGT. The CDR3 loop spans 12 amino acids. The CDR3 region is CASSGDVEDAFF. The CDR3 DNA reads TGTGCCAGCAGTGGAGACGTGGAGGATGCTTTCTTT.

This clonotype was counted a few times. The V call is TRBV7-6, the J call TRBJ1-4; TRBD1 aligns across 7 bases. Germline CDR1 is SGHVS and CDR2 is FNYEAQ. V shed 4 bases, J shed 8 bases, and the junction held 16 bases outside the gene matches. CDR3 size: 17 residues. In DNA, the CDR3 is TGTGCCAGCAGCTCGTGGACAGGTCTTGGATCAAACGAAAAACTGTTTTTT. This codes for CASSSWTGLGSNEKLFF.

The chain recombines TRBV4-2 with TRBJ1-1, with a weak D call TRBD1 (5 bases). In germline, CDR1 is LGHNA, CDR2 YNFKEQ. With 0 bases removed from V and 4 bases from J, the gap between germline ends came to 21 bases. The CDR3 runs 18 residues. The CDR3 DNA sequence: TGTGCCAGCAGCCAAGATCGGGCGGACGGGGGAAGGGGCACTGAAGCTTTCTTT. This codes for CASSQDRADGGRGTEAFF.

This chain joins TRBV5-1 and TRBJ2-5; TRBD1 matches 12 bases. The V gene's germline CDR1 is SGHRS and CDR2 YFSETQ. The CDR3 covers 16 residues. J was trimmed by 4 bases and V by 4 bases; bases with no gene match: 8. CDR3 sequence (DNA): TGCGCCAGCAGCCCCGGGACAGGGGGCAAGGGAGAGACCCAGTACTTC. It specifies CASSPGTGGKGETQYF.

The chain employs TRBV27 and TRBJ2-7; possible D gene TRBD2, 7 bases. This CDR3 region has 16 residues. V shed 6 bases and J shed 2 bases, with 20 bases lying between them. Germline V gene data show CDR1 as MNHEY and CDR2 as SMNVEV (reference sequence). The CDR3 is CASRITGGPLTYEQYF. The CDR3 region has the DNA TGTGCCAGCAGGATAACCGGGGGGCCCCTAACCTACGAGCAGTACTTC.

The chain has TRBV28 and TRBJ2-1; TRBD1 is a possible D gene (6 bases). The DNA matches TRBJ2-7 better at its end, which makes the J call doubtful. The V gene's germline CDR1 is MDHEN and CDR2 SYDVKM. The CDR3 extends over 16 amino acids. The CDR3 region has the DNA TGTGCCAGCAGTTTTGTTAGGGGGTTGTTAGCGTACGAGCAGTACTTC. As protein: CASSFVRGLLAYEQYF.

This clonotype has a handful of counts. This chain links TRBV6-5 with TRBJ1-2; possible D gene TRBD1, 6 bases. The germline V gene encodes CDR1 MNHEY and CDR2 SVGAGI. The V gene lost 6 bases and the J gene lost 8 bases, with 19 bases spanning the gap. The CDR3 length is 14 residues. The CDR3 protein is CASRGGAGTPGYTF. In DNA, the CDR3 is TGTGCCAGCAGGGGGGGGGCAGGCACCCCGGGCTACACCTTC.

V is TRBV18 and J is TRBJ2-5; 10 bases are shared with TRBD1. CDR1 is KGHSH, CDR2 LQKENI, per germline. The V segment lost 2 bases and the J segment 2 bases; nucleotides outside the gene matches: 8. The CDR3 contains 17 residues. CDR3 DNA: TGTGCCAGCTCACCAGCCGGGAGGGACAGGGGACAAGAGACCCAGTACTTC. The encoded protein is CASSPAGRDRGQETQYF. Complete variable domain (other parts from reference TRBV18 and TRBJ2-5): NAGVMQNPRHLVRRRGQEARLRCSPMKGHSHVYWYRQLPEEGLKFMVYLQKENIIDESGMPKERFSAEFPKEGPSILRIQQVVRGDSAAYFCASSPAGRDRGQETQYFGPGTRLLVL.

The chain carries TRBV29-1 and TRBJ1-1; D remains ambiguous. The CDR3 contains 13 residues. Germline CDR1 and CDR2: SQVTM and ANQGSEA. Deletions cut 2 bases from V and 0 bases from J, with 7 bases between. Here the CDR3 reads CSVETIMNTEAFF. The CDR3 nucleotides read TGCAGCGTTGAAACCATCATGAACACTGAAGCTTTCTTT. The full variable domain, completed using reference TRBV29-1 and TRBJ1-1, is SAVISQKPSRDICQRGTSLTIQCQVDSQVTMMFWYRQQPGQSLTLIATANQGSEATYESGFVIDKFPISRPNLTFSTLTVSNMSPEDSSIYLCSVETIMNTEAFFGQGTRLTVV.

V usage is TRBV28 and J usage is TRBJ2-7; maybe TRBD1 (6 bases). V lost 6 bases to trimming and J lost 6 bases, with 15 bases between them. Germline V gene data show CDR1 as MDHEN and CDR2 as SYDVKM. The CDR3 has 13 residues. The CDR3 DNA sequence: TGTGCCAGCAGGGGGACAAATAAGGGCGAGCAGTACTTC. Its protein is CASRGTNKGEQYF.

The chain recombines TRBV6-1 with TRBJ1-2, with D possibly being TRBD1 (6 bases). Trimming removed 6 bases at V and 2 bases at J, with 22 bases between. The CDR3 covers 17 residues. Germline-derived CDR1 and CDR2 are MNHNS and SASEGT. Here the CDR3 reads CASRGAPGTMGNYGYTF. In nucleotides, the CDR3 is TGTGCCAGCAGGGGGGCCCCCGGGACAATGGGGAACTATGGCTACACCTTC.

The genes are TRBV9 and TRBJ2-7; D gene unclear. The V end was cut by 3 bases, the J end by 1 base, with 14 bases between. This CDR3 region has 15 residues. Germline CDR1 is SGDLS and CDR2 is YYNGEE. CDR3 residues: CASSASGLYSYEQYF. The CDR3 DNA reads as TGTGCCAGCAGCGCCTCGGGCCTTTATTCCTACGAGCAGTACTTC.

The chain employs TRBV28 and TRBJ1-5; D ambiguous. V lost 6 bases, J lost 5 bases, and 14 bases lay in between. Per the germline V gene, CDR1 is MDHEN and CDR2 is SYDVKM. There are 14 residues in the CDR3. The CDR3 coding sequence is TGTGCCAGCAGACCAGGACTGCAGGATCAGCCCCAGCATTTT. Encoded protein: CASRPGLQDQPQHF.

The rearrangement links TRBV27 to TRBJ2-1; D call uncertain. The V gene lost 4 bases and the J gene lost 3 bases, with 13 bases spanning the gap. Looked up from germline, CDR1 is MNHEY and CDR2 is SMNVEV (reference sequence). This CDR3 has 15 residues. The CDR3 sequence is CASSSLPFHYNEQFF. Here the CDR3 DNA reads TGTGCCAGCAGTTCCCTCCCATTTCACTACAATGAGCAGTTCTTC.

The chain has TRBV20-1 and TRBJ1-2, with D tentatively TRBD1 (5 bases). CDR1 DFQATT and CDR2 SNEGSKA come from the germline V gene (reference sequence). This CDR3 contains 13 residues. Trimming took 1 base from V and 4 from J, leaving 10 bases between them. This CDR3 reads CSARAQGLYGYTF. CDR3 DNA sequence: TGCAGTGCTAGAGCGCAGGGCCTCTATGGCTACACCTTC.

This clonotype was counted between two and nine times. This chain connects TRBV9 to TRBJ2-5; no reliable D call. The CDR3 consists of 17 residues. CDR1 SGDLS and CDR2 YYNGEE come from the germline V gene. Trimming took off 0 bases at V and 7 bases at J, with 22 bases between the two ends. CDR3 amino acids: CASSVAAGSPSKGTQYF. The CDR3 nucleotides are TGTGCCAGCAGCGTAGCGGCTGGGTCGCCATCTAAAGGGACCCAGTACTTC.

This clonotype was detected a few times. For the CDR3, the DNA is TGCAGTGCTAGTTACAGCACTGAAGCTTTCTTT. This encodes CSASYSTEAFF. This rearrangement joins TRBV20-1 to TRBJ1-1; D remains unclear. Germline V CDR1 and CDR2: DFQATT, SNEGSKA (reference sequence). This CDR3 is 11 amino acids long. V dropped 3 bases and J dropped 4 bases, with 6 bases sitting between them.

This clonotype was seen a few times. The chain carries TRBV2 and TRBJ2-2; weak D call: TRBD2 (6 bases). Germline V gene data show CDR1 as SNHLY and CDR2 as FYNNEI. CDR3 length equals 14 residues. V shed 6 bases and J shed 9 bases, with 17 bases lying between them. The DNA of the CDR3 is TGTGCCAGCAGGGTAACCGGGGGTGGCCGGGAGCTGTTTTTT. It is translated as CASRVTGGGRELFF.

The chain couples TRBV11-1 to TRBJ1-2; possibly TRBD1 for D (6 bases). V was shortened by 2 bases and J by 3 bases, with 10 bases between the two germline ends. Germline CDR1 SGHAT, CDR2 FQDESV (reference sequence). CDR3 length equals 14 residues. The CDR3 here is CASSLLGADYGYTF. The CDR3 DNA is TGTGCCAGCAGCTTATTGGGGGCGGACTATGGCTACACCTTC.

This clonotype has only a few counts. The chain employs TRBV3-1 and TRBJ2-5, with D tentatively TRBD1 (6 bases). The J call may be faulty, since TRBJ2-7 better matches the DNA end. Germline-derived CDR1 and CDR2 are LGHDT and YNNKEL (reference sequence). The CDR3 runs 16 residues. CDR3 nucleotides: TGTGCCAGCAGCCGGCCTACAGGGCCGATGCACCACGAGCAGTACTTC. Translating gives CASSRPTGPMHHEQYF.

This clonotype was observed a handful of times. The genes are TRBV20-1 and TRBJ2-5; TRBD2 agrees at 7 bases. Per the germline V gene, CDR1 is DFQATT and CDR2 is SNEGSKA (reference sequence). Unmatched junction bases numbered 6, after V lost 0 bases and J lost 2 bases. This CDR3 contains 15 residues. In nucleotides, the CDR3 is TGCAGTGCTAGAGAAACGGGGGGTATTCAAGAGACCCAGTACTTC. Protein product: CSARETGGIQETQYF.